Shown below are 25 T cell receptor beta chains from a single sample sequenced in a study of shared clonotypes between healthy human individuals. Profiling relied on immunoSEQ multiplex PCR, and the TCRdb table lists in-frame clones only, not all of them. The sample lists some 1,400,000 clones; roughly 96% were seen once. Input material: naive CD4+ T cells sorted from blood. Subset in this sample: CD45RA+ positively selected. The source is a man aged 30 to 39 in good health.

The chain combines TRBV10-3 with TRBJ2-1; D uncertain. CDR3 size: 12 residues. The germline V gene has CDR1 ENHRY and CDR2 SYGVKD. Trimming left V 8 bases short and J 6 bases short, with 11 bases between. CDR3 protein: CAIGLSANEQFF. DNA for the CDR3: TGTGCCATCGGTCTTTCTGCCAATGAGCAGTTCTTC.

The rearrangement uses TRBV5-6 and TRBJ2-7; D is undetermined. The V and J ends lost 0 bases and 0 bases respectively, with 10 bases between them. The CDR3 has 15 amino acids. The germline gives CDR1 SGHDT, CDR2 YYEEEE. The CDR3, as DNA: TGTGCCAGCAGCTTGGAAAGGCGAAGCTCCTACGAGCAGTACTTC. Translated: CASSLERRSSYEQYF.

This chain joins TRBV27 and TRBJ2-5; 15 nucleotides agree with TRBD2. In germline, CDR1 is MNHEY, CDR2 SMNVEV (reference sequence). V was clipped by 3 bases and J by 4 bases; unmatched bases: 6. CDR3 length: 17 residues. CDR3 protein: CASSFLGLAGGGETQYF. DNA for the CDR3: TGTGCCAGCAGTTTTCTAGGACTAGCGGGAGGGGGAGAGACCCAGTACTTC.

The chain carries TRBV6-5 and TRBJ1-2; the match to TRBD1 covers 8 bases. V shed 5 bases, J shed 4 bases, and the junction held 6 bases outside the gene matches. The CDR3 has 14 residues. Germline CDR1 is MNHEY and CDR2 is SVGAGI. Here the CDR3 DNA reads TGTGCCAGCAGTATGCAGGGGGCCCTCTATGGCTACACCTTC. Its translation is CASSMQGALYGYTF.

This chain uses TRBV11-2 with TRBJ2-4, with D possibly being TRBD1 or TRBD2 (5 bases each). Trimming stripped 5 bases from V and 6 bases from J, with 11 bases between. Germline assignment: CDR1 SGHAT and CDR2 FQNNGV. This CDR3 comprises 13 residues. The CDR3 sequence is CASSPSRGNIQYF. The CDR3 bases are TGTGCCAGCAGCCCGTCGAGGGGAAACATTCAGTACTTC.

A remark on this clone: The same CDR3 also results from other DNA sequences found in this sample. The genes are TRBV20-1 and TRBJ2-5; D remains ambiguous. The germline V gene has CDR1 DFQATT and CDR2 SNEGSKA (reference sequence). This CDR3 is built from 9 residues. Trimming removed 6 bases from V and 5 bases from J, with 4 bases in between. CDR3 loop: CSAGETQYF. The DNA of the CDR3 is TGCAGTGCAGGGGAGACCCAGTACTTC.

The V call is TRBV5-1, the J call TRBJ2-5; perhaps TRBD1 as D (5 bases). The CDR3 is 15 amino acids. CDR1 is SGHRS and CDR2 is YFSETQ in the germline V gene. Trimming stripped 3 bases from V and 7 bases from J, with 19 bases between. CDR3 sequence (DNA): TGCGCCAGCAGCTCTGACTGGGGCCGAGTGGGGACCCAGTACTTC. This translates into CASSSDWGRVGTQYF.

The chain is built from TRBV29-1 and TRBJ1-1; TRBD1 might be the D (6 bases). Germline CDR1 and CDR2: SQVTM and ANQGSEA. There are 14 residues in the CDR3. V was cut by 4 bases and J by 4 bases, with 16 bases left in between. The chain's CDR3 is CSVGTGIRSTEAFF. The CDR3 region has the DNA TGCAGCGTTGGCACAGGGATTCGGAGCACTGAAGCTTTCTTT.

V gene TRBV19 combines with J gene TRBJ1-1; D call uncertain. The CDR3 is made up of 15 amino acids. CDR1 and CDR2 (germline): LNHDA, SQIVND (reference sequence). Trimming removed 3 bases from V and 2 bases from J, with 13 bases in between. The CDR3 coding sequence is TGTGCCAGTAGTATTTGGGGATCTATCAACACTGAAGCTTTCTTT. Protein: CASSIWGSINTEAFF.

A single count supports this clone. The chain recombines TRBV11-3 with TRBJ2-1, with 8 bases aligning to TRBD2. The junction had 11 bases not matched to a gene; V was cut back by 5 bases and J by 5 bases. The V gene's germline CDR1 is SGHNT and CDR2 YENEEA. The CDR3 runs to 16 residues. As DNA, the CDR3 is TGTGCCAGCAGCCTCACCGGGACTAGGAGACACAATGAGCAGTTCTTC. Residues: CASSLTGTRRHNEQFF.

The chain employs TRBV27 and TRBJ2-7; 9 nucleotides align to TRBD2. From germline, CDR1 is MNHEY and CDR2 SMNVEV (reference sequence). CDR3 length: 16 amino acids. V dropped 0 bases and J dropped 3; count of bases not matched to a gene: 6. The DNA of the CDR3 is TGTGCCAGCAGTTTATCTCGGGCTAGCGGGATCTACGAGCAGTACTTC. This gives the protein CASSLSRASGIYEQYF.

This chain joins TRBV18 and TRBJ1-6; perhaps TRBD1 as D (6 bases). This CDR3 spans 16 amino acids. Looked up from germline, CDR1 is KGHSH and CDR2 is LQKENI. V was shortened by 1 base and J by 10 bases, with 17 bases between the two germline ends. The CDR3 DNA is TGTGCCAGCTCACCACTCGTGGCAGGGGAAGGGTCACCCCTCCACTTT. Translated: CASSPLVAGEGSPLHF.

The chain links TRBV2 to TRBJ2-7, with TRBD1 identical over 9 bases. Germline loops: CDR1 SNHLY, CDR2 FYNNEI. J lost 6 bases, V lost 5 bases, and 5 bases had no gene match. This CDR3 region has 13 residues. The CDR3 bases are TGTGCCAGCAGTCCGGGACAGGGAGGCGAGCAGTACTTC. This sequence encodes CASSPGQGGEQYF.

The chain couples TRBV5-5 to TRBJ1-1; 8 bases match TRBD1. This CDR3 region has 16 residues. V shed 5 bases and J 0 bases; nucleotides not matched to a gene: 9. Germline CDR1 reads SGHKS; CDR2 reads YYEKEE (reference sequence). The CDR3: CASSSDRGNMNTEAFF. DNA of the CDR3: TGTGCCAGCAGTTCTGACAGGGGTAACATGAACACTGAAGCTTTCTTT.

This clone was detected once. This rearrangement joins TRBV30 to TRBJ2-4; TRBD1 agrees at 11 bases. Germline V gives CDR1 GTSNPN, CDR2 SVGIG (reference sequence). J was trimmed by 4 bases and V by 2 bases; bases with no gene match: 7. The CDR3 length is 16 residues. DNA of the CDR3: TGTGCCTGGAGTCTGGGACAGGGGGGACGAAAAAACATTCAGTACTTC. Translation gives CAWSLGQGGRKNIQYF.

The V and J genes are TRBV19 and TRBJ2-1, with a tentative D call TRBD2 (6 bases). CDR1 and CDR2 from the germline V gene are LNHDA and SQIVND (reference sequence). V was shortened by 5 bases and J by 2 bases, with 10 bases between the two germline ends. This CDR3 has 14 residues. The CDR3 is CASSRETAYNEQFF. CDR3 coding DNA: TGTGCCAGTAGTCGGGAGACCGCCTACAATGAGCAGTTCTTC.

Points on this clone: At the DNA level, this CDR3 is encoded by other sequences in the same sample as well. The chain employs TRBV5-1 and TRBJ2-1, with a tentative D call TRBD2 (6 bases). Trimming stripped 0 bases from V and 7 bases from J, with 8 bases between. The CDR3 runs 13 residues. Germline V gives CDR1 SGHRS, CDR2 YFSETQ. CDR3 DNA: TGCGCCAGCAGCTTGGCTAGCGTAAATGAGCAGTTCTTC. This sequence encodes CASSLASVNEQFF.

This CDR3 is CASSENMAYNEKLFF. In DNA, the CDR3 is TGTGCCAGCAGTGAAAATATGGCATATAATGAAAAACTGTTTTTT. The chain recombines TRBV6-1 with TRBJ1-4; D gene uncertain. CDR1 and CDR2 (germline): MNHNS, SASEGT. The V end lost 2 bases, the J end lost 4 bases, and 11 bases lay between the germline ends. This CDR3 region has 15 residues.

The genes are TRBV11-1 and TRBJ2-7; possible D gene TRBD2, 5 bases. V gave up 3 bases and J gave up 0 bases, with 9 bases separating them. CDR1 is SGHAT, CDR2 FQDESV, per germline (reference sequence). CDR3 size: 14 residues. In DNA, the CDR3 is TGTGCCAGCAGCTTGCGGGTTAGCTCCTACGAGCAGTACTTC. This translates into CASSLRVSSYEQYF.

The chain links TRBV11-3 to TRBJ1-5, with 9 bases fitting TRBD1. V dropped 5 bases and J dropped 5; count of bases not matched to a gene: 13. The germline gives CDR1 SGHNT, CDR2 YENEEA. The CDR3 runs 17 residues. The CDR3 DNA reads as TGTGCCAGCAGCCCTCGTCGCCGGGACAGGGAATATCAGCCCCAGCATTTT. Protein product: CASSPRRRDREYQPQHF.

The V and J genes are TRBV4-2 and TRBJ2-7; no firm D call. The germline CDR1 and CDR2 sequences are LGHNA and YNFKEQ. CDR3 length equals 15 residues. V was cut by 0 bases and J by 3 bases, with 12 bases left in between. The CDR3 nucleotides read TGTGCCAGCAGCCAAGATGTCAGGCGGCACTACGAGCAGTACTTC. It translates to CASSQDVRRHYEQYF.

The V gene is TRBV4-2, the J gene TRBJ1-1; unclear D gene. CDR3 length: 18 residues. The germline CDR1 and CDR2 sequences are LGHNA and YNFKEQ. Trimming stripped 0 bases from V and 0 bases from J, with 17 bases between. For the CDR3, the DNA is TGTGCCAGCAGCCAAGATTCGGAGAGGACCGCGATGAACACTGAAGCTTTCTTT. This encodes CASSQDSERTAMNTEAFF.

A single count supports this clone. The chain employs TRBV5-6 and TRBJ2-3, with D perhaps matching TRBD1 or TRBD2 (5 bases each). The germline V gene has CDR1 SGHDT and CDR2 YYEEEE. The CDR3 has 15 amino acids. Deletions cut 7 bases from V and 4 bases from J, with 19 bases between. As DNA, the CDR3 is TGTGCCAGCTCGGGGACCCCGACCACGTCAGATACGCAGTATTTT. This gives the protein CASSGTPTTSDTQYF. The full variable domain, in which reference TRBV5-6 and TRBJ2-3 provide the parts outside the CDR3, is DAGVTQSPTHLIKTRGQQVTLRCSPKSGHDTVSWYQQALGQGPQFIFQYYEEEERQRGNFPDRFSGHQFPNYSSELNVNALLLGDSALYLCASSGTPTTSDTQYFGPGTRLTVL.

The chain joins TRBV9 to TRBJ2-1, with D possibly TRBD1 on 7 matching bases. Germline V gene sequence: CDR1 SGDLS, CDR2 YYNGEE. V was cut by 6 bases and J by 6 bases, with 13 bases left in between. The CDR3 sequence is 13 residues long. CDR3 region: CASTRGVLNEQFF. CDR3 nucleotides: TGTGCCAGCACCAGGGGGGTTCTCAATGAGCAGTTCTTC.

This clone came up once. The chain has TRBV13 and TRBJ2-7; TRBD2 agrees at 8 bases. The CDR3 consists of 14 residues. After removal of 2 bases from V and 4 bases from J, the junction contained 4 bases not matched to a gene. Looked up from germline, CDR1 is PRHDT and CDR2 is FYEKMQ (reference sequence). The CDR3: CASSLPGGGYEQYF. The DNA of the CDR3 is TGTGCCAGCAGCTTACCGGGAGGGGGTTACGAGCAGTACTTC.